The clone carrying this TCR beta chain has just a few counts. Its antigen is unidentified. TCRdb fed the 5' RACE reads into MiXCR, producing one record per CDR3 protein. The sample contains more than 600,000 distinct CDR3 sequences, roughly 18% of which appear only once. Healthy Caucasians were all of the donors. The V and J ends lost 6 bases and 6 bases, in that order; junction bases with no gene match: 11. CDR1 MNHEY and CDR2 SVGEGT come from the germline V gene. The CDR3 spans 15 residues. These data belong to a study of identical twins. Study-wide results and limits: Conclusions rested on cross-sectional statistics rather than following the same donors.

The sample was also linked to a second study, of T cells expressing NK-cell markers. That report notes: Of CD8+ T cells, 1.0-7.0% belonged to dominant NKG2C+ clonotypes in roughly six donors. The CD3+CD56-NKG2C+ fraction was also led by these clonotypes in a handful of donors.

The receptor was derived from a woman younger than 35 in good health. This chain joins TRBV6-2 or TRBV6-3 and TRBJ2-1; 7 nucleotides agree with TRBD1. The source material was PBMCs. CDR3 nucleotide sequence: TGTGCCAGCAGCCTCTCGACAGGGTTTAGCAATGAGCAGTTCTTC. It is translated as CASSLSTGFSNEQFF.